The text below deals with one TCR beta chain. Generated by immunoSEQ multiplex PCR, the TCRdb table keeps only in-frame clones and is missing some. The sample has tens of thousands of clones, 70% to 90% seen once. Germline values: CDR1 LGHNA, CDR2 YNFKEQ. The CDR3 totals 16 residues. V was pared by 0 bases and J by 3 bases, with 5 bases of the junction left unmatched. The data derive from a study of PD-1 blockade in mismatch repair-deficient tumors. This TCR came from an adult with mismatch repair-deficient cancer. The starting material was peripheral blood, obtained 2 weeks after starting pembrolizumab. V and J are TRBV4-2 and TRBJ1-5; TRBD1 agrees at 7 bases. The CDR3 DNA is TGTGCCAGCAGCCAAGACAGGGGGGAGAACAATCAGCCCCAGCATTTT. This sequence encodes CASSQDRGENNQPQHF.